The clone carrying this TCR beta chain was observed many times. Its target is unknown. This sample was included in a study of response to subunit inactivated influenza vaccine. Study-level results: Every seasonal influenza vaccination brings in few new T cells, the authors suggested.

TCRdb reprocessed the RT-PCR reads with MiXCR, giving one entry per CDR3 protein. The repertoire holds 450,000 to 600,000 distinct CDR3 sequences, with 16% as singletons. The sequenced sample was CD4+ T cells sorted from PBMCs, obtained less than 30 months after vaccination. The receptor was derived from a man aged 50 to 69 who received an inactivated influenza vaccine.

CDR3 sequence (DNA): TGCAGTGCTAGGAGCCTCCAAGAGACCCAGTACTTC. Translation: CSARSLQETQYF. The V and J genes are TRBV20-1 and TRBJ2-5; no definite D call. V shed 3 bases and J shed 1 base, with 6 bases lying between them. The germline V gene encodes CDR1 DFQATT and CDR2 SNEGSKA (reference sequence). This CDR3 comprises 12 residues.